This T cell receptor (beta chain) emerged from a study of T cell repertoires in cytomegalovirus infection (dated by TCRdb to about 2019). Background on the whole study: Donor HLA type was relevant to the analysis, as public TCR beta signatures indicated carriage of CMV infection together with the matching HLA type.

The data were produced on an Illumina HiSeq 1500. In TCRdb, the public reads were trimmed at Q25 with fastp and aligned with MiXCR, with productive beta chains retained. Records with the same CDR3 protein are collapsed into one entry carrying the most frequent genes and DNA. This sample holds a few hundred thousand distinct CDR3 sequences; about a sixth were observed only once. Of the sample, 12% is held by the ten largest clones. Reading the germline V gene gives CDR1 SGHRS and CDR2 YFSETQ. The V end loses 3 bases and the J end loses 0 bases, and a stretch of 12 bases separates them. Counted from cysteine to phenylalanine, this CDR3 has 15 amino acids. The only DNA kept is the CDR3, 45 bases in frame from the first base. On this clonotype itself: This receptor's antigen is unknown. The record has no base qualities; no much larger clone is one base away.

Study-wide findings and limitations: In both this cohort and an independent roughly 350-donor cohort, the cumulative frequency of public TCR beta family members distinguished carriers of CMV infection plus the relevant HLA type. The ex vivo response was dominated by HLA-C-restricted CMV-specific TCR beta clonotypes, which also provided the single most frequent clonotype in two of eight donors.

The chain links TRBV5-1 with TRBJ1-1; D gene: possibly TRBD1, on 6 matching bases. This clonotype was obtained from a human donor in good health (CMV status not recorded). Some clones in this sample may be carry-over from other donors' samples. The sequencing input was PBMCs. The CDR3 amino acid sequence is: CASSSEGHMNTEAFF. The sequence in DNA is TGCGCCAGCAGCTCGGAGGGACATATGAACACTGAAGCTTTCTTT.